This T cell receptor (beta chain) is drawn from a study of OX40 agonist ivuxolimab in advanced cancers. Sequenced by immunoSEQ multiplex PCR; TCRdb stores in-frame clones only, minus some. Of about 79,000 clones listed, 75% to 95% are singletons. Per germline, CDR1 MNHNS and CDR2 SASEGT. The junction had 6 bases not matched to a gene; V was cut back by 1 base and J by 5 bases. The CDR3 loop spans 15 amino acids. The sequence was obtained from an adult with an advanced solid tumor such as melanoma, head and neck, liver or kidney cancer. The chain combines TRBV6-1 with TRBJ2-5; 8 bases map to TRBD1. The source material was CD4+ or CD8+ T cells sorted from blood, sampled in a trial of the OX40 agonist ivuxolimab. CDR3 in amino acids: CASSEGQGMRETQYF. The CDR3 coding sequence is TGTGCCAGCAGTGAAGGACAGGGGATGAGGGAGACCCAGTACTTC.